Below are 3 T cell receptor beta chains sequenced from a single sample in a study of blood T cell repertoires in COVID-19 (dated by TCRdb to 2020 to 2021). Receptor libraries were prepared by the immunoSEQ multiplex PCR assay. TCRdb stores this immuneACCESS table with in-frame sequences only. Part of the clones is absent; in the studies checked, under half of the shortfall reflects unresolved V genes, and no reason is known for the rest. In all, the sample holds fewer than 20,000 clones, and 75% to 85% of those were seen once. Around a fifth of the sample is held by the ten biggest clonotypes. The sequenced sample was peripheral blood. The receptors stem from a man older than 75 with active COVID-19.

The chain uses TRBV28 and TRBJ2-1; 10 positions agree with TRBD1. J lost 6 bases, V lost 2 bases, and 7 bases had no gene match. Looked up from germline, CDR1 is MDHEN and CDR2 is SYDVKM. CDR3 length: 16 residues. CDR3 coding DNA: TGTGCCAGCAGTTTAACCGGGACAGGGGTTGTCAATGAGCAGTTCTTC. This translates into CASSLTGTGVVNEQFF. The variable domain in full, completed from reference TRBV28 and TRBJ2-1, reads DVKVTQSSRYLVKRTGEKVFLECVQDMDHENMFWYRQDPGLGLRLIYFSYDVKMKEKGDIPEGYSVSREKKERFSLILESASTNQTSMYLCASSLTGTGVVNEQFFGPGTRLTVL.

The chain uses TRBV5-4 and TRBJ2-2, with TRBD2 as a possible D gene (6 bases). From germline, CDR1 is SGHNT and CDR2 YYREEE (reference sequence). The V end lost 3 bases, the J end lost 1 base, and 10 bases lay between the germline ends. The CDR3 extends over 15 amino acids. The CDR3 loop reads CASSSPRGNTGELFF. The CDR3 region has the DNA TGTGCCAGCAGCTCGCCGCGGGGGAACACCGGGGAGCTGTTTTTT.

Here the CDR3 DNA reads TGTGCCAGCCAGACTAGCGGGAGATTCGAGACCCAGTACTTC. Translation: CASQTSGRFETQYF. The rearrangement uses TRBV28 and TRBJ2-5; 12 bases agree with TRBD2. The CDR3 is 14 residues long. From germline, CDR1 is MDHEN and CDR2 SYDVKM. Losses at the gene ends were 8 bases for V and 5 bases for J; bases not matched to a gene: 6.